This T cell receptor (beta chain) is drawn from a study of T cell responses to AZD1222 COVID-19 vaccine. The CDR3 runs to 11 residues. The germline V and J ends were trimmed by 5 bases and 2 bases, with 4 bases remaining between them. The germline V gene encodes CDR1 MDHEN and CDR2 SYDVKM. Notes on this clone: What it binds is not known.

General study results and limits: As reported, nearly half of all spike-specific TCRs target variant regions that are unmutated.

Generated by immunoSEQ multiplex PCR, the TCRdb table keeps only in-frame clones and is missing some. The sample records about 120,000 clones, roughly 85% being singletons. The receptor comes from an adult in good health. The chain employs TRBV28 and TRBJ2-7; D remains ambiguous. The input for sequencing was peripheral blood, taken on day 0 of AZD1222 vaccination. CDR3 sequence: CASSPTYEQYF. The CDR3 DNA reads as TGTGCCAGCAGTCCGACCTACGAGCAGTACTTC.